This T cell receptor (beta chain) was recorded in a study of beta chain features in type 1 diabetes. As for the study in general: Regarding age, gender and cell yields, patients proved similar to healthy donors. General observations from the study: Across all four CD4+ subsets, people with type 1 diabetes showed modestly shorter TCRB CDR3s. Patients' naive, central memory and Treg TCRB repertoires seemed closer to one another than those of healthy donors.

CDR3 size: 12 residues. Per germline, CDR1 KGHSH and CDR2 LQKENI. With 6 bases removed from V and 10 bases from J, the gap between germline ends came to 13 bases. Reverse transcription of all isolated RNA meant that expressed TCRB transcripts were sequenced. Repertoires were generated with immunoSEQ multiplex PCR, while TCRdb's copy carries only in-frame clones and drops some. This table holds about 260,000 clones, approximately 25% found once. This clone appeared a few times. Its matching antigen is unknown. This clonotype was obtained from a woman in her thirties with type 1 diabetes. Sequencing was carried out using naive CD4+ T cells from blood. V gene TRBV18 combines with J gene TRBJ2-1; D possibly corresponds to TRBD1 (6 bases). The DNA for the CDR3 is TGTGCCAGCTCGGCTCCGGGACAAGAGCAGTTCTTC. Translating it yields CASSAPGQEQFF.